The 12 T cell receptor beta chains given below trace back to one sample, sequenced in a study of blood T cell repertoires in COVID-19. Here immunoSEQ multiplex PCR was the method, and the copy in TCRdb shows in-frame clones only, minus some. The data hold about 150,000 clones, with about 81% observed a single time. The sample consisted of PBMCs or T cells enriched from blood (not recorded which). These TCRs come from a man between 50 and 59 years old who had recovered from COVID-19.

This clone was detected once. The rearrangement uses TRBV30 and TRBJ1-2; maybe TRBD1 (6 bases). The CDR3 has 12 residues. Germline V gene lookup returns CDR1 GTSNPN and CDR2 SVGIG (reference sequence). V was trimmed by 4 bases and J by 4 bases, leaving 10 bases between them. CDR3 DNA: TGTGCCTGGAAACAGGGCATCTATGGCTACACCTTC. It translates to CAWKQGIYGYTF.

The chain uses TRBV11-2 and TRBJ2-7, with D perhaps matching TRBD1 (6 bases). Trimming left V 5 bases short and J 3 bases short, with 14 bases between. Germline V CDR1 and CDR2: SGHAT, FQNNGV. This CDR3 region has 14 residues. The DNA for the CDR3 is TGTGCCAGCAGCCCACAACAGGGAAACTACGAGCAGTACTTC. This gives the protein CASSPQQGNYEQYF.

This chain connects TRBV7-2 to TRBJ1-1; the D gene is possibly TRBD1 (6 bases). The CDR3 is made up of 14 amino acids. The ends were cut back, 0 bases at V and 3 bases at J, with 8 bases in the middle. Per the germline V gene, CDR1 is SGHTA and CDR2 is FQGNSA. CDR3 in DNA: TGTGCCAGCAGCTTAGCGTACAGGGACACTGAAGCTTTCTTT. Translating gives CASSLAYRDTEAFF.

CDR3 nucleotides: TGTGCCAGCAGCCCCGACAGGGCCTACGAGCAGTACTTC. Translation: CASSPDRAYEQYF. The V call is TRBV5-4, the J call TRBJ2-7, with 7 bases identical to TRBD1. With 4 bases clipped from V and 2 bases from J, the junction kept 3 bases outside the gene matches. CDR3 length: 13 amino acids. Per germline, CDR1 SGHNT and CDR2 YYREEE (reference sequence).

J is TRBJ2-7 and V is TRBV7-2; 10 bases align to TRBD1. There are 15 residues in the CDR3. Trimming removed 1 base from V and 2 bases from J; junction bases left unmatched: 2. Germline lookup yields CDR1 SGHTA and CDR2 FQGNSA. DNA for the CDR3: TGTGCCAGCAGCTTAGGCGGGACAGGGGCCTACGAGCAGTACTTC. As protein: CASSLGGTGAYEQYF. Together with reference TRBV7-2 and TRBJ2-7, the CDR3 gives the full variable domain: GAGVSQSPSNKVTEKGKDVELRCDPISGHTALYWYRQSLGQGLEFLIYFQGNSAPDKSGLPSDRFSAERTGGSVSTLTIQRTQQEDSAVYLCASSLGGTGAYEQYFGPGTRLTVT.

V is TRBV27 and J is TRBJ1-2, with TRBD1 matching 7 bases. The CDR3 runs to 16 residues. With V trimmed by 6 bases and J by 8 bases, 18 bases remained unmatched. CDR1 MNHEY and CDR2 SMNVEV come from the germline V gene (reference sequence). Written as DNA, the CDR3 is TGTGCCAGCAGACCGGGACAGATTATTTTTCGTGGGGGCTACACCTTC. This codes for CASRPGQIIFRGGYTF.

This chain links TRBV7-9 with TRBJ1-2, with TRBD1 matching over 9 bases. The ends lost 3 bases at V and 4 bases at J; junction bases unmatched: 12. This CDR3 has 17 residues. CDR1 and CDR2 from the germline V gene are SEHNR and FQNEAQ (reference sequence). The CDR3 DNA follows: TGTGCCAGCAGCTTTTTACCGGGACAGGGTGAAGCCTATGGCTACACCTTC. As protein: CASSFLPGQGEAYGYTF.

This clone occurred a few times. V usage is TRBV6-5 and J usage is TRBJ1-2; no clear D gene. Trimming took off 0 bases at V and 6 bases at J, with 8 bases between the two ends. Germline V gene data show CDR1 as MNHEY and CDR2 as SVGAGI. This CDR3 has 13 amino acids. The CDR3 loop reads CASSYSTTNGYTF. The CDR3 DNA follows: TGTGCCAGCAGTTACTCGACTACCAATGGCTACACCTTC.

The V call is TRBV12-5, the J call TRBJ2-2; weak D call: TRBD1 (6 bases). Trimming stripped 5 bases from V and 0 bases from J, with 19 bases between. CDR1 and CDR2 (germline): LGHNT, FRNRAP. The CDR3 spans 18 residues. CDR3 sequence (DNA): TGTGCTAGTGGTCCCCCGGGACACTCGAGAGCGAACACCGGGGAGCTGTTTTTT. Its protein product is CASGPPGHSRANTGELFF.

This chain links TRBV30 with TRBJ1-1; 9 bases fit TRBD1. The CDR3 runs 13 residues. V was clipped by 4 bases and J by 6 bases; unmatched bases: 6. Germline lookup yields CDR1 GTSNPN and CDR2 SVGIG (reference sequence). CDR3 residues: CAWIATGGSEAFF. CDR3 nucleotide sequence: TGTGCCTGGATCGCGACAGGGGGGTCTGAAGCTTTCTTT.

This clone was found once. The V call is TRBV28, the J call TRBJ1-2, with TRBD1 identical over 7 bases. The CDR3 is made up of 13 amino acids. Germline trimming cut 8 bases from V and 1 base from J; bases unmatched to any gene: 4. Germline V gives CDR1 MDHEN, CDR2 SYDVKM. The CDR3 reads CASGDSNNYGYTF. In DNA form, the CDR3 reads TGTGCCAGCGGGGACAGCAATAACTATGGCTACACCTTC.

This rearrangement joins TRBV7-9 to TRBJ1-4; unclear D gene. V lost 1 base to trimming and J lost 0 bases, with 9 bases between them. The CDR3 length is 16 residues. Germline CDR1 is SEHNR and CDR2 is FQNEAQ (reference sequence). The CDR3 sequence: CASSLDSFTTNEKLFF. CDR3 nucleotides: TGTGCCAGCAGCTTAGACAGCTTTACAACTAATGAAAAACTGTTTTTT.